The 19 T cell receptor beta chains below were found in one sample sequenced in a study of blood T cell repertoires in COVID-19. TCRdb keeps only in-frame clones here, not all; method: immunoSEQ multiplex PCR. The sample consists of roughly 51,000 clones, about nine tenths of them appearing once. Sequencing was carried out using peripheral blood. The receptor set was obtained from a man aged 65 to 79 with acute or convalescent COVID-19.

The chain is built from TRBV2 and TRBJ1-1, with D perhaps matching TRBD1 (6 bases). CDR3 length equals 14 residues. CDR1 and CDR2 from the germline V gene are SNHLY and FYNNEI. Trimming removed 4 bases at V and 4 bases at J, with 13 bases between. For the CDR3, the DNA is TGTGCCAGCAGTGGGGTACAGGGTGGCACTGAAGCTTTCTTT. Translating it yields CASSGVQGGTEAFF.

CDR3 nucleotide sequence: TGTGCCAGCTGCTCAGGGTTTTCTGGGGCCAACGTCCTGACTTTC. Translated, it gives CASCSGFSGANVLTF. The chain combines TRBV19 with TRBJ2-6, with a weak D call TRBD1 (5 bases). The CDR3 has 15 residues. Germline V gene lookup returns CDR1 LNHDA and CDR2 SQIVND (reference sequence). V dropped 9 bases and J dropped 1 base, with 13 bases sitting between them.

The rearrangement joins TRBV5-1 to TRBJ1-5; 8 nucleotides agree with TRBD1. Looked up from germline, CDR1 is SGHRS and CDR2 is YFSETQ. V was clipped by 4 bases and J by 0 bases; unmatched bases: 12. The CDR3 length is 18 residues. DNA for the CDR3: TGCGCCAGCAGCCCCTCAGGACAGGGACCTTATAGCAATCAGCCCCAGCATTTT. The encoded protein is CASSPSGQGPYSNQPQHF.

V and J are TRBV5-1 and TRBJ1-2; a possible D gene is TRBD1 (6 bases). This CDR3 is 15 amino acids long. V lost 4 bases and J lost 7, with 20 bases in between. CDR1 and CDR2 from the germline V gene are SGHRS and YFSETQ. In nucleotides, the CDR3 is TGCGCCAGCAGCGTGAACCCAGGGGTCGGGTTTGGCTACACCTTC. Amino acid sequence: CASSVNPGVGFGYTF.

The chain uses TRBV27 and TRBJ1-2, with D possibly being TRBD1 (5 bases). The CDR3 spans 15 residues. Trimming removed 3 bases from V and 7 bases from J, with 18 bases in between. Germline CDR1 MNHEY, CDR2 SMNVEV (reference sequence). The CDR3 nucleotides read TGTGCCAGCAGTTTCCTCCAGGGAGGGCTAACTGGCTACACCTTC. Amino acid sequence: CASSFLQGGLTGYTF.

V gene TRBV5-1 combines with J gene TRBJ2-1, with D unresolved. CDR1 is SGHRS and CDR2 is YFSETQ in the germline V gene. This CDR3 has 14 residues. V was shortened by 0 bases and J by 0 bases, with 4 bases between the two germline ends. CDR3 DNA sequence: TGCGCCAGCAGCTTGGAGAGCTCCTACAATGAGCAGTTCTTC. Amino acids: CASSLESSYNEQFF.

V is TRBV10-3 and J is TRBJ2-5; 8 bases are shared with TRBD2. V gave up 6 bases and J gave up 2 bases; unmatched junction bases: 11. This CDR3 is built from 16 residues. Germline CDR1 ENHRY, CDR2 SYGVKD. The CDR3, as DNA: TGTGCCATCAGCGACCCCCAGCGGGGGATACAAGAGACCCAGTACTTC. Its translation: CAISDPQRGIQETQYF.

This chain links TRBV6-4 with TRBJ2-7; 9 bases fit TRBD1. Per germline, CDR1 MRHNA and CDR2 SNTAGT. Germline trimming cut 4 bases from V and 2 bases from J; bases unmatched to any gene: 15. The CDR3 is 18 residues long. This CDR3 reads CASSGVCVWDREAYEQYF. In DNA, the CDR3 is TGTGCCAGCAGTGGGGTTTGCGTGTGGGACAGGGAGGCCTACGAGCAGTACTTC.

The chain joins TRBV25-1 to TRBJ2-7, with 10 positions matching TRBD1. V lost 1 base and J lost 6; bases outside the gene matches: 3. Germline CDR1 and CDR2: MGHDK and SYGVNS. The CDR3 covers 14 residues. CDR3 region: CASSESRDRGEQYF. The CDR3 DNA reads as TGTGCCAGCAGTGAATCCCGGGACAGGGGCGAGCAGTACTTC.

This chain connects TRBV5-6 to TRBJ1-3; 7 bases align to TRBD1. Germline CDR1 reads SGHDT; CDR2 reads YYEEEE. The CDR3 is 15 residues long. After removal of 0 bases from V and 4 bases from J, the junction contained 4 bases not matched to a gene. As DNA, the CDR3 is TGTGCCAGCAGCTTGGAGGGGGCGTCGGGAAACACCATATATTTT. This sequence encodes CASSLEGASGNTIYF. Filled out from reference TRBV5-6 and TRBJ1-3, the complete variable domain reads DAGVTQSPTHLIKTRGQQVTLRCSPKSGHDTVSWYQQALGQGPQFIFQYYEEEERQRGNFPDRFSGHQFPNYSSELNVNALLLGDSALYLCASSLEGASGNTIYFGEGSWLTVV.

The chain combines TRBV5-4 with TRBJ2-3; D unclear. Deletions cut 4 bases from V and 3 bases from J, with 18 bases between. CDR3 length equals 16 residues. CDR1 and CDR2 from the germline V gene are SGHNT and YYREEE (reference sequence). The CDR3: CASSTTIKRTTDTQYF. The DNA for the CDR3 is TGTGCCAGCAGCACTACGATCAAGAGAACGACAGATACGCAGTATTTT.

The CDR3 nucleotides are TGTGCCAGCAGCTTAGACGGCAGGGGCAGCAATCAGCCCCAGCATTTT. It is translated as CASSLDGRGSNQPQHF. The J gene is TRBJ1-5, the V gene TRBV7-9, with D possibly TRBD1 on 6 matching bases. Germline-derived CDR1 and CDR2 are SEHNR and FQNEAQ (reference sequence). Trimming took off 1 base at V and 1 base at J, with 11 bases between the two ends. The CDR3 spans 16 residues.

This clone came up a few times. The chain couples TRBV6-2 or TRBV6-3 to TRBJ2-2; TRBD1 matches at 10 bases. V dropped 4 bases and J dropped 3; count of bases not matched to a gene: 5. The CDR3 length is 16 residues. Germline CDR1 MNHEY, CDR2 SVGEGT. CDR3 in amino acids: CASSSLDRGDTGELFF. The CDR3 DNA sequence: TGTGCCAGCAGTTCCTTGGACAGGGGGGACACCGGGGAGCTGTTTTTT.

V gene TRBV19 combines with J gene TRBJ1-5; D perhaps matches TRBD1 (5 bases). The germline V gene has CDR1 LNHDA and CDR2 SQIVND (reference sequence). The CDR3 runs 14 residues. V lost 3 bases and J 4 bases, leaving 10 bases between the germline ends. In nucleotides, the CDR3 is TGTGCCAGTAGTATTAGGGCAGGGAATCAGCCCCAGCATTTT. The encoded protein is CASSIRAGNQPQHF.

V and J are TRBV24-1 and TRBJ2-7, with 10 bases fitting TRBD1. Germline CDR1 reads KGHDR; CDR2 reads SFDVKD. The CDR3 runs 18 residues. V lost 5 bases, J lost 2 bases, and 14 bases stayed unmatched. The CDR3 sequence is CATSAPGKGQGSPYEQYF. Here the CDR3 DNA reads TGTGCCACCAGTGCTCCCGGGAAGGGACAGGGGAGCCCCTACGAGCAGTACTTC.

The rearrangement links TRBV7-9 to TRBJ2-3; possible D gene TRBD2, 7 bases. Looked up from germline, CDR1 is SEHNR and CDR2 is FQNEAQ (reference sequence). The V gene lost 2 bases and the J gene lost 4 bases, with 22 bases spanning the gap. CDR3 length equals 18 residues. The CDR3 nucleotides are TGTGCCAGCAGCTTAAACCTGAACCGGGGGGCGGGGGCAGATACGCAGTATTTT. This sequence encodes CASSLNLNRGAGADTQYF.

The chain combines TRBV7-9 with TRBJ2-3; TRBD2 might be the D (6 bases). CDR1 SEHNR and CDR2 FQNEAQ come from the germline V gene (reference sequence). Trimming took off 3 bases at V and 2 bases at J, with 12 bases between the two ends. The CDR3 has 15 amino acids. CDR3 region: CASSFLGGDTDTQYF. The CDR3, as DNA: TGTGCCAGCAGCTTTCTTGGAGGGGACACAGATACGCAGTATTTT.

The chain uses TRBV27 and TRBJ2-6, with a weak D call TRBD2 (5 bases). CDR3 size: 17 residues. Looked up from germline, CDR1 is MNHEY and CDR2 is SMNVEV (reference sequence). V was pared by 4 bases and J by 2 bases, with 15 bases between. The CDR3 protein is CASSSRPEGAGANVLTF. In nucleotides, the CDR3 is TGTGCCAGCAGTTCCCGCCCCGAGGGAGCTGGGGCCAACGTCCTGACTTTC.

This rearrangement joins TRBV7-9 to TRBJ1-3; the D gene is possibly TRBD1 (6 bases). The CDR3 runs 15 residues. CDR1 is SEHNR, CDR2 FQNEAQ, per germline (reference sequence). The V gene lost 3 bases and the J gene lost 2 bases, with 11 bases spanning the gap. The CDR3 reads CASSLGQGTGNTIYF. CDR3 DNA: TGTGCCAGCAGCTTGGGGCAGGGGACTGGAAACACCATATATTTT.